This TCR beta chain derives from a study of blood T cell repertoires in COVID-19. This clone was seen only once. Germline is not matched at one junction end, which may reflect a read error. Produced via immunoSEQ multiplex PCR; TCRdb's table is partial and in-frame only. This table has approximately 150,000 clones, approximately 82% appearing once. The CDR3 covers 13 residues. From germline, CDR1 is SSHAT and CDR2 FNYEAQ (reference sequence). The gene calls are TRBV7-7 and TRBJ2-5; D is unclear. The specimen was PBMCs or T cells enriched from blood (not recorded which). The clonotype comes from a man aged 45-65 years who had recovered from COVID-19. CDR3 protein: CASSFRVGETQYF. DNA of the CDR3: TGTGCTAGCAGCTTCCGGGTCGGAGAGACCCAGTACTTC.